Listed here is a single T cell receptor (beta chain). The study ran its PCR with 60 Vbeta and 13 Jbeta primers. Profiling relied on immunoSEQ multiplex PCR, and the TCRdb table lists in-frame clones only, not all of them. Counted here are about 110,000 clones, approximately 70% occurring once; the ten biggest clones make up approximately 0.9%. These data originate in a study of cytomegalovirus exposure and HLA in healthy donors. The CDR3 has 16 amino acids. In germline, CDR1 is SGHDT, CDR2 YYEEEE. V was cut by 1 base and J by 5 bases, with 16 bases left in between. V usage is TRBV5-6 and J usage is TRBJ1-5; perhaps TRBD1 as D (6 bases). The sample taken for sequencing was PBMCs. The clonotype comes from a woman in her twenties or thirties in good health and CMV-seronegative. The CDR3: CASSLSGTYPYQPQHF. As DNA, the CDR3 is TGTGCCAGCAGCTTGTCAGGGACATATCCCTATCAGCCCCAGCATTTT.